This TCR beta chain emerged from a study of blood T cell repertoires in COVID-19. Study information: Acute and convalescent COVID-19 specimens originated in the United States, Italy and Spain. In each case, the material was cDNA or gDNA derived from T cells, B-cell-depleted T cells, or PBMCs.

Under the authors' procedure: Amplification with reference gene primers provided the estimates of nucleated cell counts. The data were produced by immunoSEQ multiplex PCR, yet TCRdb's version contains in-frame clones alone and is incomplete. From that table come the V and J calls and clone size; the DNA was used to work out D and trimming. The sample holds almost 85,000 clones, more than 70% seen once. V was clipped by 2 bases and J by 4 bases, with 8 bases between them. This CDR3 has 13 amino acids. Germline V gene data show CDR1 as LGHDT and CDR2 as YNNKEL (reference sequence). Source material: peripheral blood. The chain joins TRBV3-1 (or the pseudogene TRBV3-2) to TRBJ2-5; D ambiguous. The TCR originated in a man at least 80 years old with active or convalescent COVID-19. The CDR3 DNA reads as TGTGCCAGCAGCCAAACTTGGAGAGAGACCCAGTACTTC. Protein sequence: CASSQTWRETQYF.